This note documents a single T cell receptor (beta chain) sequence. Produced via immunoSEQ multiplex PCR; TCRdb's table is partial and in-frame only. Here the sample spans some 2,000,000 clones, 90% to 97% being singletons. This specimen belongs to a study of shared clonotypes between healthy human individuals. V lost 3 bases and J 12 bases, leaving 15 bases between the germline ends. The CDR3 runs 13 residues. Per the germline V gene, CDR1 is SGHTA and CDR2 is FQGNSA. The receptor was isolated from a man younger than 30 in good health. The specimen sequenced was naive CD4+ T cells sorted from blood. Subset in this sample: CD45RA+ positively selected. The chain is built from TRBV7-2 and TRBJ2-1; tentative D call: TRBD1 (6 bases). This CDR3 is CASSFDWGLWQFF. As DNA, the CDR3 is TGTGCCAGCAGCTTCGATTGGGGGCTTTGGCAGTTCTTC.